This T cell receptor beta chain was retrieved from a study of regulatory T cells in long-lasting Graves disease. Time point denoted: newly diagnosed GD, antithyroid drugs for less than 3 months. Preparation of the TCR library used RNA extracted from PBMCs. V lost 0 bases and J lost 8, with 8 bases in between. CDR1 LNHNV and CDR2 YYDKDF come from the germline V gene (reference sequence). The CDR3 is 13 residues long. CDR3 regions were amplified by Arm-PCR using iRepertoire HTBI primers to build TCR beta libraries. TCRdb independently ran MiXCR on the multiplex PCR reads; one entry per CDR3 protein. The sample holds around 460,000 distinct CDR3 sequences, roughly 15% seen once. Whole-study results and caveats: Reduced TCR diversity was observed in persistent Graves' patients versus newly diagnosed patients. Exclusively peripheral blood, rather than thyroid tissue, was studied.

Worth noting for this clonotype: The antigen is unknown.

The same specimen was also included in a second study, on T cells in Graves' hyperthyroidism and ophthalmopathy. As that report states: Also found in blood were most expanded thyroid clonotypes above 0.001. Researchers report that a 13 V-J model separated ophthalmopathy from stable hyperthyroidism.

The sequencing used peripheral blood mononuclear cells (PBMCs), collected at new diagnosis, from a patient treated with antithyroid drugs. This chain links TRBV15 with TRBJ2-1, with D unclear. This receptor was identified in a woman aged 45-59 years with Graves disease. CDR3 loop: CATSRERLDEQFF. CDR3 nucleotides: TGTGCCACCAGCAGAGAAAGGTTGGATGAGCAGTTCTTC.